This TCR beta chain derives from a study of T cell responses to AZD1222 COVID-19 vaccine. Some clones are missing from TCRdb's copy, which holds only in-frame ones; the method was immunoSEQ multiplex PCR. The sample holds under 200,000 clones, 92% seen once. The CDR3 totals 16 residues. Germline loops: CDR1 MDHEN, CDR2 SYDVKM. V lost 3 bases and J lost 1, with 13 bases in between. It was second doses at about 4 or about 12 weeks that were pooled. Study-wide results and caveats: Only after the peak T cell response were repertoires sampled. Spike as a whole was targeted by vaccine-associated CD4 TCRs, dominant at 160-218 and 743-854.

To note about this clone: No antigen is known for it.

The sequence came from an adult who received the AZD1222 COVID-19 vaccine. Source: peripheral blood, taken 28 days after the second AZD1222 dose. The rearrangement uses TRBV28 and TRBJ2-4; D gene unclear. CDR3 sequence reads: CASSFASLGAKNIQYF. CDR3 nucleotide sequence: TGTGCCAGCAGTTTTGCATCCCTTGGGGCCAAAAACATTCAGTACTTC.